The rows below give T cell receptor beta chains drawn from one sample of a study of human T cells and chemical hapten exposure. Via MiXCR, TCRdb re-called the RACE reads, giving one row per CDR3 protein. This table holds about 120,000 distinct CDR3 sequences, approximately 10% found once. Source: whole blood, taken in connection with sensitization to the hapten diphenylcyclopropenone (DPC). The receptors stem from a woman in her forties or fifties with alopecia areata. Some clones in this sample may be carry-over from other donors' samples. Both conserved end residues are part of each CDR3. A D gene is named only where the DNA matches it firmly. Size tells how often a clone was seen (once, few, many) or the class of an expanded clone, and some rows leave it out.

j_gene | d_gene | v_gene | abundance | CDR3nt | CDR3aa
TRBJ2-7 | TRBD2 | TRBV9 | many | TGTGCCAGCAGCCCCCCGGGCCCCGGGAGGGAGCAGTACTTC | CASSPPGPGREQYF
TRBJ2-3 | TRBD2 | TRBV27 | - | TGTGCCAGCAGTCTTAGCGGGGGACTATACACAGATACGCAGTATTTT | CASSLSGGLYTDTQYF
TRBJ1-1 | - | TRBV5-1 | - | TGCGCCAGCAGCTTGGCCCTGGGGTCTGAAGCTTTCTTT | CASSLALGSEAFF
TRBJ2-1 | - | TRBV12-3/TRBV12-4 | few | TGTGCCAGCAGTTTAGGGGCCCTGAATGAGCAGTTCTTC | CASSLGALNEQFF
TRBJ2-1 | - | TRBV28 | few | TGTGCCAGCAGTTTTAAAGGCGGGGTAAATGAGCAGTTCTTC | CASSFKGGVNEQFF
TRBJ2-2 | TRBD2 | TRBV6-5 | - | TGTGCCAGCAGTCGACTAGCGGGAGGGGACGGGGAGCTGTTTTTT | CASSRLAGGDGELFF
TRBJ1-1 | - | TRBV20-1 | many | TGCAGTGCTTTGCAGGGCACTGAAGCTTTCTTT | CSALQGTEAFF
TRBJ2-7 | TRBD2 | TRBV7-9 | - | TGTGCCAGCAGCCCGGGACTAGTTTACTACGAGCAGTACTTC | CASSPGLVYYEQYF
TRBJ1-5 | TRBD1 | TRBV12-3/TRBV12-4 | many | TGTGCCAGCAGCCTACAGGGGGCCGGGCAGCCCCAGCATTTT | CASSLQGAGQPQHF
TRBJ2-1 | - | TRBV13 | few | TGTGCCAGCAGCGTGGACGGGGTCCACGCGAATGAGCAGTTCTTC | CASSVDGVHANEQFF
TRBJ2-1 | TRBD2 | TRBV4-1 | few | TGCGCCAGCAGCCAAGAGGCGGGGGGATACAATGAGCAGTTCTTC | CASSQEAGGYNEQFF
TRBJ1-5 | - | TRBV6-4 | few | TGTGCCAGCAGTGCGGTTTTTAGCAATCAGCCCCAGCATTTT | CASSAVFSNQPQHF
TRBJ1-1 | - | TRBV13 | - | TGTGCCAGCAGCTTACCCGGGTCTGAAGCTTTCTTT | CASSLPGSEAFF
TRBJ2-1 | - | TRBV11-1 | many | TGTGCCAGCAGCTTAGCGGGACCCATCTACAATGAGCAGTTCTTC | CASSLAGPIYNEQFF
TRBJ2-5 | TRBD1 | TRBV5-1 | many | TGCGCCAGCAGCTACGGGACAGGGAGTAGTGAGACCCAGTACTTC | CASSYGTGSSETQYF
TRBJ2-1 | - | TRBV7-2 | few | TGTGCCAGCAGCTTAGAGCCTAGGGTGATGAATGAGCAGTTCTTC | CASSLEPRVMNEQFF
TRBJ2-7 | - | TRBV2 | many | TGTGCCAGCCGGACGGGGTACGACGAGCAGTACTTC | CASRTGYDEQYF
TRBJ2-1 | - | TRBV12-3/TRBV12-4 | few | TGTGCCAGCAGTCGAGACTGGACTGAGCAGTTCTTC | CASSRDWTEQFF
TRBJ2-3 | - | TRBV5-1 | few | TGCGCCAGCAGCTTGGAAGGGAAAAGGGGCACAGATACGCAGTATTTT | CASSLEGKRGTDTQYF
TRBJ2-1 | - | TRBV12-5 | many | TGTGCTAGTGGTTTGGTACTAGGGTACCGAGCGGGTGAGCAGTTCTTC | CASGLVLGYRAGEQFF
TRBJ1-2 | - | TRBV7-2 | - | TGTGCCAGCAGGGATACAGGGCGCGATGGCTACACCTTC | CASRDTGRDGYTF
TRBJ2-7 | - | TRBV3-1 | - | TGTGCCAGCAGCCAAGCGGGAGTTGGGAGCGACGAGCAGTACTTC | CASSQAGVGSDEQYF
TRBJ1-1 | - | TRBV12-3/TRBV12-4 | - | TGTGCCAGCAGTTCTGACAGGACCTCTCCGGCAGCTTTCTTT | CASSSDRTSPAAFF